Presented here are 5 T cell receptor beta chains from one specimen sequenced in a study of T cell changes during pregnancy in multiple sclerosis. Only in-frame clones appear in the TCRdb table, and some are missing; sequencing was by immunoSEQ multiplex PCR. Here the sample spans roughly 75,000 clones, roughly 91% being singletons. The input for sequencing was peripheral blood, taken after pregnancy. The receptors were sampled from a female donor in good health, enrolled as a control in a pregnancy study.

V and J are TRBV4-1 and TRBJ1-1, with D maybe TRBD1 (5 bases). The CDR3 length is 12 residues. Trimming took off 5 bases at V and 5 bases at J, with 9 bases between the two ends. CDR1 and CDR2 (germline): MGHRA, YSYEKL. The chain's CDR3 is CASSGGGTEAFF. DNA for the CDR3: TGCGCCAGCAGCGGGGGGGGGACTGAAGCTTTCTTT.

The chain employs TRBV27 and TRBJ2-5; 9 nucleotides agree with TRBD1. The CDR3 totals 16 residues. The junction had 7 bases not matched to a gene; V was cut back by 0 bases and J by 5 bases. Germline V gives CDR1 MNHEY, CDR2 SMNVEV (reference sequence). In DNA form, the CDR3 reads TGTGCCAGCAGTTTATCGTTACAGGGGGCAGGGGAGACCCAGTACTTC. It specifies CASSLSLQGAGETQYF.

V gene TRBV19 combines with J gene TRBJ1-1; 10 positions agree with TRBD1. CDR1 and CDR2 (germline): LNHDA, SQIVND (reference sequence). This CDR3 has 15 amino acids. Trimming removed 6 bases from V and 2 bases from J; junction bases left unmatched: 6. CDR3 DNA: TGTGCCAGTAGATCGACAGGGGGCGGAAACACTGAAGCTTTCTTT. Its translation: CASRSTGGGNTEAFF.

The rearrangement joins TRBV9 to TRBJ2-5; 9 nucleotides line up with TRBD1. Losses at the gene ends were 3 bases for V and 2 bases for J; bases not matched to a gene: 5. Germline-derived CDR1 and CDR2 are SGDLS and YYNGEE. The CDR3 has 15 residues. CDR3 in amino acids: CASSGRQGEQETQYF. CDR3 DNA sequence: TGTGCCAGCAGCGGTAGACAGGGGGAACAAGAGACCCAGTACTTC.

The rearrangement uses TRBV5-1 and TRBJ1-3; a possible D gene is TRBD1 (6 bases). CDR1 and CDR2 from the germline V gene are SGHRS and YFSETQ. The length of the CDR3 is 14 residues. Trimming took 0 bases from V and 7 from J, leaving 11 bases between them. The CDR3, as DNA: TGCGCCAGCAGCTTGGACAGGGTTGGGAACACCATATATTTT. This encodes CASSLDRVGNTIYF.